This T cell receptor (beta chain) was sequenced for a study of type 1 regulatory T cells. Study-level background: An in vitro protocol generated T-allo10, a Tr1-enriched, alloantigen-specific CD4 T cell product.

TCRdb re-derived calls from the reads in MiXCR, one entry per CDR3 protein. The sample consists of more than 4,500 distinct CDR3 sequences, about 24% of them appearing once. Overall study findings and caveats: Tr1 cells had a more restricted TCR repertoire than non-Tr1 cells.

The CDR3 is made up of 15 amino acids. Trimming cost V 1 base and J 7 bases, with 14 bases left between them. Germline values: CDR1 SNHLY, CDR2 FYNNEI. Worth noting for this clonotype: Its antigen is as yet unknown.

The specimen sequenced was cultured type 1 regulatory T (Tr1) cells, either the whole culture or a sorted fraction (not recorded which). The V call is TRBV2, the J call TRBJ1-5; D possibly corresponds to TRBD1 (6 bases). The clonotype was recovered from a human donor in good health. CDR3 in amino acids: CASSEVYLGGQPQHF. The CDR3 nucleotides read TGTGCCAGCAGTGAAGTGTACCTGGGGGGCCAGCCCCAGCATTTT.